These 8 T cell receptor beta chains share one sample of origin, sequenced in a study of blood T cell repertoires in COVID-19. The data were produced by immunoSEQ multiplex PCR, yet TCRdb's version contains in-frame clones alone and is incomplete. Of about 160,000 clones in the sample, over 70% were seen once. Sequenced: PBMCs or T cells enriched from blood (not recorded which). These receptors all come from a woman aged 40-49 years with acute COVID-19.

This sequence joins TRBV12-3 or TRBV12-4 and TRBJ1-2, with 7 bases lining up with TRBD1. V was clipped by 5 bases and J by 6 bases; unmatched bases: 3. The CDR3 has 12 residues. The CDR3 DNA is TGTGCCAGCAGTGACAGGGTTGATGGCTACACCTTC. This sequence encodes CASSDRVDGYTF.

The rearrangement uses TRBV5-1 and TRBJ1-1; TRBD1 might be the D (5 bases). The CDR3 length is 16 residues. The germline V gene encodes CDR1 SGHRS and CDR2 YFSETQ. The V end lost 0 bases, the J end lost 0 bases, and 12 bases lay between the germline ends. The CDR3 region has the DNA TGCGCCAGCAGCTTGGGTGGAGGGGCCATGAACACTGAAGCTTTCTTT. Its translation is CASSLGGGAMNTEAFF.

This chain connects TRBV15 to TRBJ2-7; TRBD2 agrees at 7 bases. This CDR3 is 13 amino acids long. V shed 5 bases and J 2 bases; nucleotides not matched to a gene: 3. The germline CDR1 and CDR2 sequences are LNHNV and YYDKDF (reference sequence). Here the CDR3 DNA reads TGTGCCACCAGCGTCGGGACTACCTACGAGCAGTACGTC. Its translation: CATSVGTTYEQYV.

The chain employs TRBV14 and TRBJ2-1; tentative D call: TRBD2 (5 bases). This CDR3 is built from 17 residues. Germline CDR1 and CDR2: SGHDN and FVKESK. V was pared by 0 bases and J by 6 bases, with 18 bases between. DNA for the CDR3: TGTGCCAGCAGCCAAGATTGGTGGGCCAGCGGCCGCAATGAGCAGTTCTTC. Protein product: CASSQDWWASGRNEQFF.

This chain joins TRBV6-6 and TRBJ2-7, with 9 bases lining up with TRBD2. The germline V gene has CDR1 MNHNY and CDR2 SVGAGI (reference sequence). This CDR3 spans 19 amino acids. Losses at the gene ends were 6 bases for V and 3 bases for J; bases not matched to a gene: 21. The CDR3 DNA sequence: TGTGCCAGCAGCTACATGAGGGGGCCGGGTCTAGCGGGGAGCTACGAGCAGTACTTC. This codes for CASSYMRGPGLAGSYEQYF.

The chain carries TRBV10-2 and TRBJ2-2, with TRBD2 as a possible D gene (6 bases). CDR1 and CDR2 (germline): WSHSY, SAAADI. V lost 4 bases and J lost 7, with 10 bases in between. The CDR3 covers 13 residues. The DNA for the CDR3 is TGCGCCAGCAGTGTTTGGAGGGACGGGGAGCTGTTTTTT. Its translation is CASSVWRDGELFF.

J is TRBJ2-5 and V is TRBV29-1; no definite D call. V gave up 4 bases and J gave up 2 bases, with 2 bases separating them. The CDR3 runs to 10 residues. Germline V gene data show CDR1 as SQVTM and CDR2 as ANQGSEA. CDR3 nucleotides: TGCAGCGTTGTACAAGAGACCCAGTACTTC. Protein sequence: CSVVQETQYF.

The chain links TRBV10-3 to TRBJ2-7; the match to TRBD2 covers 8 bases. The CDR3 has 14 residues. The V segment lost 3 bases and the J segment 3 bases; nucleotides outside the gene matches: 4. Germline V gives CDR1 ENHRY, CDR2 SYGVKD. The chain's CDR3 is CAISEVSGVYEQYF. The CDR3 DNA reads as TGTGCCATCAGTGAAGTTAGCGGGGTCTACGAGCAGTACTTC.